This T cell receptor beta chain was sequenced in a study of T cell responses to AZD1222 COVID-19 vaccine. The assay was immunoSEQ multiplex PCR, and TCRdb's table has in-frame clones only and misses some. In total, the table holds over 140,000 clones. Worth noting for this clone: Its antigen is still unknown. The junction and the germline gene differ at one end; a read error may be behind it.

Broader study findings: Epitopes outside B.1.351 and B.1.1.7 mutated regions reportedly drew nearly half of spike TCRs. Donors, mostly white British, included more females; clonal diversity was possibly underestimated. Spike-specific TCR depth and breadth grew after two AZD1222 doses. After the peak T cell response, and only then, were repertoires sampled.

The material sequenced was peripheral blood. This TCR came from an adult in good health.

In nucleotides, the CDR3 is TGTGCCAGCAGCCTAGAGGGAGAAGAGGACTACGAGCAGTACTTC. Protein: CASSLEGEEDYEQYF. This sequence joins TRBV11-2 and TRBJ2-7; TRBD2 is a possible D gene (5 bases). Germline CDR1 SGHAT, CDR2 FQNNGV. This CDR3 has 15 amino acids.